The 7 T cell receptor beta chains below come from one sample, sequenced in a study of shared clonotypes between healthy human individuals. Repertoires were generated with immunoSEQ multiplex PCR, while TCRdb's copy carries only in-frame clones and drops some. The sample has more than 900,000 clones; 75% to 85% are singletons. Sequencing was carried out using memory CD4+ T cells from PBMCs. Subset given: CD45RA-negative fraction. Receptors originate from a man aged 18 to 30 in good health. Some clones in this sample may be carry-over from other donors' samples.

The chain uses TRBV9 and TRBJ2-5; D could derive from TRBD1 or TRBD2 (6 bases each). The CDR3 consists of 15 residues. From germline, CDR1 is SGDLS and CDR2 YYNGEE. The germline V and J ends were trimmed by 3 bases and 5 bases, with 17 bases remaining between them. The CDR3 DNA follows: TGTGCCAGCAGCGCCGCTTTTGGGGGGCTGGAGACCCAGTACTTC. Translated, it gives CASSAAFGGLETQYF.

The chain has TRBV28 and TRBJ1-3; 7 bases match TRBD1. The CDR3 runs 20 residues. Germline CDR1 is MDHEN and CDR2 is SYDVKM. Trimming cost V 7 bases and J 4 bases; bases outside gene matches: 25. CDR3 coding DNA: TGTGCCAGCACCTCACCCCTCGGTTCGCCAGGGGGAGAAAAAGGAAACACCATATATTTT. Translated: CASTSPLGSPGGEKGNTIYF.

The chain joins TRBV30 to TRBJ1-5, with 7 nucleotides matching TRBD1. Per germline, CDR1 GTSNPN and CDR2 SVGIG (reference sequence). V lost 3 bases and J lost 6; bases outside the gene matches: 5. CDR3 size: 13 residues. The CDR3 sequence: CAWSRGGAQPQHF. CDR3 DNA sequence: TGTGCCTGGAGCAGGGGGGGAGCTCAGCCCCAGCATTTT.

This clone was counted a single time. The chain is built from TRBV28 and TRBJ2-7; the D gene is possibly TRBD2 (5 bases). Germline assignment: CDR1 MDHEN and CDR2 SYDVKM. The CDR3 loop spans 14 amino acids. Trimming took off 7 bases at V and 0 bases at J, with 13 bases between the two ends. CDR3 loop: CASMPGTSSYEQYF. The CDR3 DNA follows: TGTGCCAGCATGCCGGGAACGAGCTCCTACGAGCAGTACTTC.

The rearrangement uses TRBV5-6 and TRBJ1-3, with D possibly matching TRBD1 (5 bases). This CDR3 contains 14 residues. Germline V gene sequence: CDR1 SGHDT, CDR2 YYEEEE. The germline V and J ends were trimmed by 4 bases and 0 bases, with 8 bases remaining between them. CDR3 DNA sequence: TGTGCCAGCAGCCGCGGGGCCTCTGGAAACACCATATATTTT. Its translation: CASSRGASGNTIYF.

This clone is a singleton in its sample. The rearrangement links TRBV6-1 to TRBJ1-3, with D possibly TRBD1 on 6 matching bases. Germline-derived CDR1 and CDR2 are MNHNS and SASEGT. CDR3 length: 16 amino acids. Trimming stripped 4 bases from V and 0 bases from J, with 13 bases between. The CDR3, as DNA: TGTGCCAGCAGTGGGCGACAGGTGGACTCTGGAAACACCATATATTTT. Its translation is CASSGRQVDSGNTIYF.

Concerning this clone: A read error may account for a junction end that differs from germline. Other DNA sequences of this sample code for an identical CDR3. This chain connects TRBV6-6 to TRBJ1-2; 9 bases match TRBD1. This CDR3 has 14 amino acids. Germline CDR1 MNHNY, CDR2 SVGAGI (reference sequence). CDR3 sequence reads: CASSPGTGNYGYTF. The CDR3 nucleotides read TGCGCCAGCAGTCCCGGGACAGGGAACTATGGCTACACCTTC.